The source of this TCR beta chain is a study of shared clonotypes between healthy human individuals. This CDR3 comprises 15 residues. Per germline, CDR1 MDHEN and CDR2 SYDVKM. The V end lost 5 bases, the J end lost 4 bases, and 15 bases lay between the germline ends. Repertoires were generated with immunoSEQ multiplex PCR, while TCRdb's copy carries only in-frame clones and drops some. The sample consists of about 2.5 million clones, 85% to 95% of them appearing once. Every donor, a Caucasian adult, lived in Nashville, Tennessee. The receptor was isolated from a man younger than 30 in good health. Some clones in this sample may be carry-over from other donors' samples. The rearrangement links TRBV28 to TRBJ1-5; a weak D match, TRBD1 (5 bases). Input material: naive CD4+ T cells from PBMCs. Described subset: CD45RA+ positively selected. Here the CDR3 reads CASSMETNRNQPQHF. As DNA, the CDR3 is TGTGCCAGCAGTATGGAGACCAACAGGAATCAGCCCCAGCATTTT.